A single sample is the source of the 21 T cell receptor beta chains below, sequenced in a study of immune heterogeneity within non-small cell lung tumors. CDR3 of TCR beta was amplified by multiplex PCR that used 32 V and 13 J primers. TCRdb used MiXCR to reprocess the multiplex PCR reads, holding one entry per CDR3 protein. Among 20,000 to 25,000 distinct CDR3 sequences listed, about 30% were seen once. Template input, which was bulk tumor genomic DNA, totaled around 660 ng per sample. Biopsies that were spaced far apart were taken, several per primary tumor, during surgery. The study cohort was described as untreated, and its members had newly diagnosed non-small cell lung cancer. They went on to have curative surgery. The sequenced sample was lung tumor tissue. These receptors were obtained from a man between 35 and 55 years old with non-small cell lung cancer.

The rearrangement links TRBV5-1 to TRBJ2-3, with D perhaps assigned TRBD1 or TRBD2 (5 bases each). This CDR3 is 14 amino acids long. The germline gives CDR1 SGHRS, CDR2 YFSETQ. The V and J ends lost 3 bases and 0 bases respectively, with 8 bases between them. The CDR3 region is CASSWDQSTDTQYF. The CDR3, as DNA: TGCGCCAGCAGCTGGGACCAGAGCACAGATACGCAGTATTTT. The full variable domain, in which reference TRBV5-1 and TRBJ2-3 provide the parts outside the CDR3, is KAGVTQTPRYLIKTRGQQVTLSCSPISGHRSVSWYQQTPGQGLQFLFEYFSETQRNKGNFPGRFSGRQFSNSRSEMNVSTLELGDSALYLCASSWDQSTDTQYFGPGTRLTVL.

The sample holds a few counts of this clonotype. The chain carries TRBV12-3 or TRBV12-4 and TRBJ2-4, with D hard to call. This CDR3 region has 13 residues. With 3 bases removed from V and 4 bases from J, the gap between germline ends came to 7 bases. The CDR3 nucleotides are TGTGCCAGCAGTTTCGCCGGGAAAAACATTCAGTACTTC. It specifies CASSFAGKNIQYF.

The chain carries TRBV13 and TRBJ2-1; TRBD2 matches 9 bases. Germline loops: CDR1 PRHDT, CDR2 FYEKMQ (reference sequence). This CDR3 comprises 13 residues. J gave up 11 bases and V 5 bases, and 7 bases lay outside the gene matches. CDR3 nucleotide sequence: TGTGCCAGCAGCCTCCGGGGACTAGCTAAGCAGTTCTTC. This codes for CASSLRGLAKQFF.

Many counts were recorded for this clonotype. The chain combines TRBV19 with TRBJ2-4, with 16 bases identical to TRBD2. Trimming took 5 bases from V and 9 from J; bases not matched to a gene: 10. The CDR3 has 17 residues. Looked up from germline, CDR1 is LNHDA and CDR2 is SQIVND (reference sequence). CDR3 residues: CASSGQGLAGGPGIQYF. The CDR3 region has the DNA TGTGCCAGTAGTGGCCAGGGACTAGCGGGAGGGCCGGGCATTCAGTACTTC.

This clonotype was seen more than once but under ten times. V is TRBV18 and J is TRBJ1-4; TRBD1 agrees at 9 bases. Germline assignment: CDR1 KGHSH and CDR2 LQKENI. The CDR3 sequence is 15 residues long. Losses at the gene ends were 3 bases for V and 7 bases for J; bases not matched to a gene: 6. CDR3 nucleotide sequence: TGTGCCAGCTCACCCGGGACAGGGATGGGTGAAAAACTGTTTTTT. Translated, it gives CASSPGTGMGEKLFF.

This clonotype was seen only a few times. V gene TRBV7-6 combines with J gene TRBJ2-3; the D is unclear. Germline V gene sequence: CDR1 SGHVS, CDR2 FNYEAQ. The CDR3 covers 18 residues. The ends were cut back, 1 base at V and 0 bases at J, with 17 bases in the middle. CDR3 in amino acids: CASSLDSLGQRSTDTQYF. The CDR3 DNA follows: TGTGCCAGCAGCTTAGACTCTCTGGGCCAAAGGAGCACAGATACGCAGTATTTT.

As for this clonotype: This could be a read error, since a much larger clone is one nucleotide away. The V and J genes are TRBV20-1 and TRBJ1-2, with D possibly matching TRBD1 (5 bases). The germline gives CDR1 DFQATT, CDR2 SNEGSKA (reference sequence). This CDR3 contains 15 residues. The CDR3 here is CSAREPGAPNYGHTF. In nucleotides, the CDR3 is TGCAGTGCTAGAGAACCCGGGGCGCCGAACTATGGCCACACCTTC.

With respect to this clonotype: A much larger clone sits a single nucleotide away, making a read error possible. J is TRBJ1-5 and V is TRBV4-1; no clear D. Germline CDR1 and CDR2: MGHRA and YSYEKL. CDR3 length equals 15 residues. The chain's CDR3 is CARSQAWPPNQPQHF. As DNA, the CDR3 is TGCGCCCGCAGCCAAGCCTGGCCACCCAATCAGCCCCAGCATTTT.

The table lists this clonotype with a few counts. The junction differs from germline at one of its ends, possibly a read error. J is TRBJ1-1 and V is TRBV20-1; D call uncertain. Germline V gene data show CDR1 as DFQATT and CDR2 as SNEGSKA (reference sequence). CDR3 length: 8 amino acids. The CDR3 nucleotides read TGCAGTGCCCCCTTAGCTCTCTTT. This encodes CSAPLALF.

The V call is TRBV7-8, the J call TRBJ1-3, with D perhaps matching TRBD1 (5 bases). The length of the CDR3 is 16 residues. V lost 4 bases and J 0 bases, leaving 13 bases between the germline ends. Germline lookup yields CDR1 SGHVS and CDR2 FQNEAQ. The CDR3 loop is CASSSWDASSGNTIYF. The CDR3 nucleotides read TGTGCCAGCAGCTCATGGGACGCTTCCTCTGGAAACACCATATATTTT.

This clonotype was seen only a few times. The genes are TRBV2 and TRBJ2-5; tentative D call: TRBD1 (5 bases). The V end was cut by 2 bases, the J end by 4 bases, with 11 bases between. The CDR3 runs 14 residues. Germline CDR1 is SNHLY and CDR2 is FYNNEI. The CDR3: CASSESSGRETQYF. The CDR3 coding sequence is TGTGCCAGCAGTGAAAGTTCAGGGCGAGAGACCCAGTACTTC.

This rearrangement joins TRBV18 to TRBJ1-1; TRBD1 matches at 12 bases. Looked up from germline, CDR1 is KGHSH and CDR2 is LQKENI. After removal of 3 bases from V and 5 bases from J, the junction contained 13 bases not matched to a gene. The CDR3 is 18 amino acids. The CDR3 spells CASSPSTGTGGVLTEAFF. CDR3 bases: TGTGCCAGCTCACCGTCAACCGGGACAGGGGGCGTATTAACTGAAGCTTTCTTT.

This chain connects TRBV4-1 to TRBJ2-1, with no clear D. V lost 1 base, J lost 4 bases, and 11 bases lay in between. CDR3 length: 15 amino acids. The germline V gene encodes CDR1 MGHRA and CDR2 YSYEKL. CDR3 coding DNA: TGCGCCAGCAGCCAAGGGCAGGCCGATTACAATGAGCAGTTCTTC. It yields the protein CASSQGQADYNEQFF.

This clonotype has only a few counts. V usage is TRBV18 and J usage is TRBJ1-2; a possible D gene is TRBD1 (6 bases). In germline, CDR1 is KGHSH, CDR2 LQKENI. Between the trimmed V and J ends, which lost 2 bases and 8 bases, there was a span of 15 bases. This CDR3 contains 14 residues. This CDR3 is CASSPYTRGRGYTF. The CDR3 bases are TGTGCCAGCTCACCATATACCCGGGGGCGAGGCTACACCTTC.

Comment on this clonotype: One junction end disagrees with the germline gene, perhaps due to a read error. The rearrangement joins TRBV30 to TRBJ1-3; D is unclear. This CDR3 contains 14 residues. CDR1 and CDR2 (germline): GTSNPN, SVGIG (reference sequence). The CDR3 DNA reads TGTCCCTGGAGTTCCACCCACTCTGGAAACACCATATATTTT. This sequence encodes CPWSSTHSGNTIYF.

This clonotype was seen many times. The chain recombines TRBV25-1 with TRBJ2-2; possible D gene TRBD1, 6 bases. Germline V gene data show CDR1 as MGHDK and CDR2 as SYGVNS. The germline V and J ends were trimmed by 5 bases and 3 bases, with 16 bases remaining between them. The CDR3 length is 16 residues. The CDR3 here is CASSSERGSHTGELFF. In DNA form, the CDR3 reads TGTGCCAGCAGTTCTGAGAGGGGGTCGCACACCGGGGAGCTGTTTTTT.

In its sample, this clonotype ranks as medium-sized (0.01 to 0.1%). This rearrangement joins TRBV6-2 or TRBV6-3 to TRBJ2-7; D unresolved. Germline loops: CDR1 MNHEY, CDR2 SVGEGT. V was clipped by 6 bases and J by 7 bases, with 22 bases between them. This CDR3 has 15 amino acids. CDR3 region: CASSTRLRLAPEQYF. In nucleotides, the CDR3 is TGTGCCAGCAGCACGCGCCTACGGTTGGCCCCGGAGCAGTACTTC.

This clonotype was seen repeatedly, ten times or more. At one end, the junction sequence differs from germline, possibly due to a read error. V is TRBV7-2 and J is TRBJ2-1; 8 nucleotides match TRBD2. The germline CDR1 and CDR2 sequences are SGHTA and FQGNSA. The CDR3 consists of 15 residues. The CDR3 reads CASSVAGSAYNEQFF. The CDR3 nucleotides read TGTGCCAGCAGCGTAGCGGGGTCAGCCTACAATGAGCAGTTCTTC.

This clonotype has a count of ten or more. The gene calls are TRBV30 and TRBJ1-6, with D possibly being TRBD1 (5 bases). The V gene lost 4 bases and the J gene lost 6 bases, with 19 bases spanning the gap. The CDR3 is 16 amino acids. The germline V gene encodes CDR1 GTSNPN and CDR2 SVGIG (reference sequence). CDR3 sequence (DNA): TGTGCCTGGACTAGCACGGGACGGGCCATTAATTCACCCCTCCACTTT. Translating gives CAWTSTGRAINSPLHF.

The chain recombines TRBV7-9 with TRBJ1-2, with D perhaps matching TRBD1 (6 bases). V was shortened by 6 bases and J by 4 bases, with 15 bases between the two germline ends. This CDR3 spans 14 amino acids. Germline loops: CDR1 SEHNR, CDR2 FQNEAQ (reference sequence). CDR3 residues: CASSSTGKGYGYTF. DNA of the CDR3: TGTGCCAGCAGTTCGACAGGAAAAGGCTATGGCTACACCTTC.

This clonotype appeared many times. The chain recombines TRBV2 with TRBJ1-2; D unclear. The CDR3 totals 14 residues. CDR1 and CDR2 from the germline V gene are SNHLY and FYNNEI. Between the trimmed V and J ends, which lost 2 bases and 5 bases, there was a span of 12 bases. For the CDR3, the DNA is TGTGCCAGCAGTGAAATCAAGGCAGAATATGGCTACACCTTC. Encoded protein: CASSEIKAEYGYTF.